Included here is one T cell receptor (beta chain) sequence, with context. These data belong to a study of T cell changes during pregnancy in multiple sclerosis. Sequencing used immunoSEQ multiplex PCR; TCRdb keeps in-frame clones, though not all of them. The data show around 110,000 clones, 85% to 95% seen once. The sample consisted of peripheral blood, taken after pregnancy. The source of this sequence is a female donor with multiple sclerosis, enrolled in a pregnancy study.

CDR3 amino acids: CASKADSTYNSPLHF. The CDR3 nucleotides are TGTGCCAGCAAGGCGGACAGTACCTATAATTCACCCCTCCACTTT. The chain recombines TRBV2 with TRBJ1-6; TRBD1 might be the D (6 bases). The CDR3 covers 15 residues. V dropped 7 bases and J dropped 2 bases, with 12 bases sitting between them. The germline V gene has CDR1 SNHLY and CDR2 FYNNEI.